This T cell receptor (beta chain) was retrieved from a study of identical twins. CDR1 is LGHDT, CDR2 YNNKEL, per germline (reference sequence). The CDR3 is 15 amino acids. Study-wide results and limits: Among beta out-of-frame sequences, excess sharing between twins appeared weaker.

One entry per CDR3 protein results from TCRdb running MiXCR on the 5' RACE reads. The profile shows around 1.7 million distinct CDR3 sequences, roughly a third of them singletons. As to this clonotype: Its antigen is unidentified.

This clonotype was obtained from a newborn girl in good health. The rearrangement links TRBV3-1 to TRBJ2-1; D gene ambiguous. TRBJ2-7 explains the end of the DNA better; the J call may be wrong. Source material: cord blood. CDR3 protein: CASSQGVTHYNEQYF. CDR3 in DNA: TGTGCCAGCAGCCAAGGGGTAACCCATTACAATGAGCAGTACTTC.